This TCR beta chain was captured in a study of blood T cell repertoires in COVID-19. Study details: From the United States, Italy and Spain came samples of acute and convalescent COVID-19.

This clone was counted only a few times. The V gene's germline CDR1 is MNHEY and CDR2 SVGAGI. Trimming stripped 2 bases from V and 3 bases from J, with 11 bases between. The CDR3 is 15 amino acids. Assay: immunoSEQ multiplex PCR; the TCRdb copy retains only in-frame clones and omits some. The sample shows a few hundred thousand clones, around 88% of them seen only once. The rearrangement links TRBV6-5 to TRBJ1-5; D possibly corresponds to TRBD1 (6 bases). The receptor was derived from a woman in her thirties or forties with acute COVID-19. Sequencing was carried out using PBMCs or T cells enriched from blood (not recorded which). CDR3 protein: CASSYGTSINQPQHF. CDR3 nucleotide sequence: TGTGCCAGCAGTTACGGGACATCGATCAATCAGCCCCAGCATTTT.